This T cell receptor (beta chain) was sequenced for a study of graft-versus-host responses after intestinal transplantation. At the level of the study: The transplants performed in recipients were multivisceral, liver-intestinal, or isolated intestinal. Anti-thymocyte globulin induction was given to all recipients, followed by tacrolimus and steroids for 2 to 4 years.

Trimming cost V 0 bases and J 1 base, with 15 bases left between them. In germline, CDR1 is SEHNR, CDR2 FQNEAQ (reference sequence). The length of the CDR3 is 18 residues. Study observations and caveats: The recipient marrow held GvH clones, and some of them showed up first in ileum or blood.

On this clone: Its antigen is currently unknown.

Libraries were prepared by immunoSEQ multiplex PCR; TCRdb keeps only in-frame clonotypes and omits some of them. The data contain tens of thousands of clones, 91% of them singletons. This chain links TRBV7-9 with TRBJ2-2, with D perhaps matching TRBD1 (5 bases). This receptor was obtained from a human donor who received an intestinal transplant. The input for sequencing was unstimulated CD8+ T cells sorted from spleen or lymph node cells, taken before intestinal transplant. CDR3 sequence (DNA): TGTGCCAGCAGCTTAGCGCTTGGTGGGGCCCTGAACACCGGGGAGCTGTTTTTT. Its protein product is CASSLALGGALNTGELFF.